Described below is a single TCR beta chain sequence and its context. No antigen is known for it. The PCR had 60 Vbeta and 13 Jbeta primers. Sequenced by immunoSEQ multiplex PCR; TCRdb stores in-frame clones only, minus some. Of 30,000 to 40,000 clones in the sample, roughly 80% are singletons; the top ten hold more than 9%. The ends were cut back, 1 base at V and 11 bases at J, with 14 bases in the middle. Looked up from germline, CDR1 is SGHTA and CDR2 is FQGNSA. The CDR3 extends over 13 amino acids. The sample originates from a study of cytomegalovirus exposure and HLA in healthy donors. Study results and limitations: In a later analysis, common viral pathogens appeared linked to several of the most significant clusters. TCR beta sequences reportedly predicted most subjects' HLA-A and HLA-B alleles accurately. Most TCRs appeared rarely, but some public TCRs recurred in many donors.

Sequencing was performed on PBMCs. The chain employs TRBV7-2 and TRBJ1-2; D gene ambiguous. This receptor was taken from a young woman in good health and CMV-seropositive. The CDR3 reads CASSLGPPNHYTF. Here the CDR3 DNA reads TGTGCCAGCAGCTTAGGGCCCCCGAACCATTACACCTTC.